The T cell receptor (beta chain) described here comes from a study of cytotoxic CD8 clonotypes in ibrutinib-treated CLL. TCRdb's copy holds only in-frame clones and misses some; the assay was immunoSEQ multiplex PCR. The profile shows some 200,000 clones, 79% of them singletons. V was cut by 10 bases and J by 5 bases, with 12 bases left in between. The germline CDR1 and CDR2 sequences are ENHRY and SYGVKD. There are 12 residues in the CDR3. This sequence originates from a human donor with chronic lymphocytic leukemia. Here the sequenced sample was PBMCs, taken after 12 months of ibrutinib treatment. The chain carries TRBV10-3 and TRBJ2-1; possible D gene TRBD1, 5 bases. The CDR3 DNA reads TGTGCCACCTCAGACAGCGACAATGAGCAGTTCTTC. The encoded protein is CATSDSDNEQFF.